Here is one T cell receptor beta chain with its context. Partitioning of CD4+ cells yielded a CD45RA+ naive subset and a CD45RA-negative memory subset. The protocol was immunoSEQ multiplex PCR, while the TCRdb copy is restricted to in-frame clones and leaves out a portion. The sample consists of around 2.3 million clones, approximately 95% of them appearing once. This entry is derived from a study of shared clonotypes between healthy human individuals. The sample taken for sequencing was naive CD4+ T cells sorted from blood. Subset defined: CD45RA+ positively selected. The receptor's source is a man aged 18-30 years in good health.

DNA of the CDR3: TGTGCCAGCAGCTTCCCTAGCGGGAAGGGCTATGGCGGGGAGCTGTTTTTT. Amino acids: CASSFPSGKGYGGELFF. The chain uses TRBV7-9 and TRBJ2-2; 9 bases are a match to TRBD2. Trimming at V came to 3 bases and at J to 7 bases, leaving 12 bases not matched to a gene. Germline loops: CDR1 SEHNR, CDR2 FQNEAQ (reference sequence). CDR3 size: 17 residues.